This T cell receptor (beta chain) was found in a study of blood T cell repertoires in COVID-19. The germline CDR1 and CDR2 sequences are KGHDR and SFDVKD. The ends were cut back, 1 base at V and 9 bases at J, with 8 bases in the middle. CDR3 length: 12 residues. Produced via immunoSEQ multiplex PCR; TCRdb's table is partial and in-frame only. The sample lists approximately 450,000 clones, around nine tenths occurring once. V usage is TRBV24-1 and J usage is TRBJ1-1; tentative D call: TRBD1 (6 bases). Input material: peripheral blood. This TCR was sampled from a woman aged 30 to 39 with acute or convalescent COVID-19. The CDR3 sequence is CATSDFGQKAFF. CDR3 in DNA: TGTGCCACCAGTGATTTTGGACAGAAAGCTTTCTTT.